This entry lists 20 T cell receptor beta chains sequenced from one sample in a study of response to subunit inactivated influenza vaccine. TCRdb re-derived calls from the RT-PCR reads in MiXCR, one entry per CDR3 protein. The table lists just under 250,000 distinct CDR3 sequences, 12% of them singletons, with approximately 8.4% in the top ten. Here the sequenced sample was non-naive T cells sorted from PBMCs, taken approximately 15 days before vaccination. These receptors came from a man in his fifties who received an inactivated influenza vaccine.

V is TRBV28 and J is TRBJ2-3; D remains unclear. This CDR3 region has 15 residues. V was trimmed by 4 bases and J by 2 bases, leaving 13 bases between them. The germline CDR1 and CDR2 sequences are MDHEN and SYDVKM. CDR3 in DNA: TGTGCCAGCAGTTCTTTCCCCTCCTCCACAGATACGCAGTATTTT. Translating gives CASSSFPSSTDTQYF.

The V and J genes are TRBV7-9 and TRBJ2-5; 7 nucleotides align to TRBD1. The germline V gene encodes CDR1 SEHNR and CDR2 FQNEAQ (reference sequence). This CDR3 has 14 residues. V lost 6 bases, J lost 7 bases, and 11 bases stayed unmatched. Written as DNA, the CDR3 is TGTGCCAGCAGTTCCGGGACAGCTGTCCCGACCCAGTACTTC. It codes for CASSSGTAVPTQYF.

This chain uses TRBV12-3 or TRBV12-4 with TRBJ2-1; the D is unclear. The CDR3 sequence is 15 residues long. V was pared by 8 bases and J by 7 bases, with 21 bases between. CDR3 sequence: CASEFETRLTNEQFF. The DNA of the CDR3 is TGTGCCAGCGAATTTGAGACACGGCTGACTAATGAGCAGTTCTTC.

In its sample, this clonotype was seen many times. This chain links TRBV12-3 or TRBV12-4 with TRBJ2-7; 9 bases are a match to TRBD1. Trimming at V came to 3 bases and at J to 8 bases, leaving 11 bases not matched to a gene. CDR3 length: 15 amino acids. The CDR3 loop is CASSFPGQGGRQQYF. The CDR3 DNA reads as TGTGCCAGCAGTTTCCCGGGACAGGGCGGACGGCAGCAGTACTTC.

Ten or more counts support this clonotype. The rearrangement uses TRBV4-1 and TRBJ1-2; TRBD1 might be the D (5 bases). This CDR3 is 15 amino acids long. CDR1 is MGHRA and CDR2 is YSYEKL in the germline V gene. With 0 bases removed from V and 8 bases from J, the gap between germline ends came to 16 bases. The CDR3 reads CASSQDRAGLRGYTF. CDR3 nucleotides: TGCGCCAGCAGCCAAGATCGGGCGGGGCTCAGGGGCTACACCTTC.

The chain joins TRBV7-6 to TRBJ2-3, with D possibly matching TRBD1 (6 bases). Germline CDR1 and CDR2: SGHVS and FNYEAQ. The V and J ends lost 5 bases and 5 bases respectively, with 14 bases between them. This CDR3 comprises 14 residues. The CDR3 here is CASSPRGGIDTQYF. CDR3 nucleotides: TGTGCCAGCAGCCCTCGTGGGGGCATAGATACGCAGTATTTT.

Notes on this clonotype: A much bigger clone sits one base away, suggesting this may be a read error. The V and J genes are TRBV7-2 and TRBJ2-3; D possibly corresponds to TRBD2 (7 bases). The CDR3 has 13 amino acids. Germline CDR1 SGHTA, CDR2 FQGNSA. V lost 7 bases, J lost 6 bases, and 14 bases lay in between. CDR3: CASKGGANDTQYF. The CDR3 DNA follows: TGTGCCAGCAAGGGGGGGGCCAATGATACGCAGTATTTT. Complete variable domain (other parts from reference TRBV7-2 and TRBJ2-3): GAGVSQSPSNKVTEKGKDVELRCDPISGHTALYWYRQSLGQGLEFLIYFQGNSAPDKSGLPSDRFSAERTGGSVSTLTIQRTQQEDSAVYLCASKGGANDTQYFGPGTRLTVL.

This clonotype came up a few times. The V call is TRBV14, the J call TRBJ1-6; a possible D gene is TRBD1 (6 bases). This CDR3 is built from 14 residues. Germline V gene lookup returns CDR1 SGHDN and CDR2 FVKESK. The V gene lost 4 bases and the J gene lost 7 bases, with 11 bases spanning the gap. This chain's CDR3 is CASSRNTGNSPLHF. The CDR3, as DNA: TGTGCCAGCAGCCGGAACACAGGGAATTCACCCCTCCACTTT.

In this sample, this clonotype turned up many times. CDR3 residues: CASSYSPLSGVYNEQFF. As DNA, the CDR3 is TGTGCCAGCAGTTACTCACCCCTTTCGGGAGTATACAATGAGCAGTTCTTC. J is TRBJ2-1 and V is TRBV6-5, with D possibly TRBD2 on 6 matching bases. CDR3 length: 17 amino acids. V lost 0 bases and J lost 4, with 16 bases in between. CDR1 is MNHEY, CDR2 SVGAGI, per germline.

This clonotype was counted ten times or more. The rearrangement links TRBV28 to TRBJ2-1, with TRBD2 matching 12 bases. V dropped 5 bases and J dropped 6; count of bases not matched to a gene: 5. The CDR3 has 15 amino acids. The germline V gene has CDR1 MDHEN and CDR2 SYDVKM. As DNA, the CDR3 is TGTGCCAGCAGTCCCACTAGCGGGAGGATCAATGAGCAGTTCTTC. Translating gives CASSPTSGRINEQFF.

This clonotype was observed many times. This chain joins TRBV7-9 and TRBJ2-7; D is undetermined. The CDR3 has 11 amino acids. The V and J ends lost 6 bases and 4 bases respectively, with 7 bases between them. CDR1 is SEHNR, CDR2 FQNEAQ, per germline (reference sequence). CDR3 nucleotides: TGTGCCAGCAGAGACGGATACGAGCAGTACTTC. Amino acid sequence: CASRDGYEQYF.

The chain recombines TRBV4-2 with TRBJ2-6, with a weak D call TRBD1 (6 bases). This CDR3 is built from 22 residues. With 0 bases removed from V and 0 bases from J, the gap between germline ends came to 24 bases. The germline V gene has CDR1 LGHNA and CDR2 YNFKEQ. Here the CDR3 reads CASSQEGHVTGTLSSGANVLTF. Here the CDR3 DNA reads TGTGCCAGCAGCCAAGAAGGTCACGTGACCGGGACACTAAGCTCTGGGGCCAACGTCCTGACTTTC.

This clonotype was counted many times. The rearrangement links TRBV11-2 to TRBJ2-3, with D hard to call. There are 14 residues in the CDR3. V lost 5 bases and J 1 base, leaving 10 bases between the germline ends. Germline-derived CDR1 and CDR2 are SGHAT and FQNNGV. In DNA form, the CDR3 reads TGTGCCAGCAGCGAAGGATTCGGCACAGATACGCAGTATTTT. Protein: CASSEGFGTDTQYF.

This clonotype was recorded a few times. V usage is TRBV20-1 and J usage is TRBJ2-5; D is perhaps TRBD1 or TRBD2 (6 bases each). Germline CDR1 and CDR2: DFQATT and SNEGSKA (reference sequence). CDR3 length: 15 residues. V dropped 1 base and J dropped 4 bases, with 16 bases sitting between them. The CDR3 protein is CSARVTGAFRETQYF. The CDR3 DNA is TGCAGTGCTAGAGTAACGGGGGCCTTCCGAGAGACCCAGTACTTC.

This clonotype has a handful of counts. The chain joins TRBV10-3 to TRBJ2-7, with 15 positions matching TRBD2. V was clipped by 3 bases and J by 2 bases; unmatched bases: 5. The CDR3 is 17 amino acids. Looked up from germline, CDR1 is ENHRY and CDR2 is SYGVKD. The CDR3 region is CAISDPGTSGGTYEQYF. In nucleotides, the CDR3 is TGTGCCATCAGTGATCCCGGGACTAGCGGGGGGACCTACGAGCAGTACTTC.

This clonotype was detected ten times or more. This chain uses TRBV7-9 with TRBJ1-4; no definite D call. Germline V gene data show CDR1 as SEHNR and CDR2 as FQNEAQ (reference sequence). This CDR3 comprises 14 residues. Trimming pared 1 base from V and 5 bases from J, leaving 8 bases between. CDR3 region: CASSLDARNEKLFF. CDR3 bases: TGTGCCAGCAGCTTAGACGCCAGGAATGAAAAACTGTTTTTT.

This clonotype was seen a handful of times. Its ends do not fully match the called genes, so a read error is possible. The chain employs TRBV20-1 and TRBJ2-5; 13 nucleotides agree with TRBD2. CDR1 DFQATT and CDR2 SNEGSKA come from the germline V gene (reference sequence). CDR3 length: 17 residues. CDR3 in DNA: TGCAGTGCTAGCTCATTTACTAGCGGGAGGGACCAAGAGTCCCAGTACTTC. Amino acid sequence: CSASSFTSGRDQESQYF.

With respect to this clonotype: No conserved phenylalanine or tryptophan is present at the end of the CDR3, so a read error is the likely explanation. The rearrangement uses TRBV6-2 or TRBV6-3 and TRBJ1-5, with D hard to call. Germline assignment: CDR1 MNHEY and CDR2 SVGEGT. The CDR3 contains 16 residues. The CDR3 DNA is TGTGCCAGCAGTACTATTGACAACTATAGCAATCAGCCTCAGCATTGT. It encodes CASSTIDNYSNQPQHC.

The table lists this clonotype with a few counts. The gene calls are TRBV5-5 and TRBJ1-1; D is uncertain. V lost 1 base and J 1 base, leaving 5 bases between the germline ends. From germline, CDR1 is SGHKS and CDR2 YYEKEE (reference sequence). The length of the CDR3 is 13 residues. The CDR3 region has the DNA TGTGCCAGCAGCTTGTGGGCGAACACTGAAGCTTTCTTT. It specifies CASSLWANTEAFF.

This clonotype was counted a few times. The genes are TRBV6-2 or TRBV6-3 and TRBJ2-7, with D perhaps given as TRBD1 or TRBD2 (5 bases each). Trimming left V 1 base short and J 6 bases short, with 13 bases between. CDR1 is MNHEY, CDR2 SVGEGT, per germline. This CDR3 comprises 14 residues. CDR3 nucleotides: TGTGCCAGCAGTTACTTTGGGGGAGTTAGCGAGCAGTACTTC. Translating gives CASSYFGGVSEQYF.